Shown below are 20 T cell receptor beta chains from a single sample sequenced in a study of blood T cell repertoires in COVID-19. Assay: immunoSEQ multiplex PCR; the TCRdb copy retains only in-frame clones and omits some. Of around 200,000 clones listed, about 85% are singletons. The sequenced sample was peripheral blood. These receptors were obtained from a woman older than 75 with active or convalescent COVID-19.

The rearrangement uses TRBV3-1 (or the pseudogene TRBV3-2) and TRBJ1-6; TRBD1 matches 9 bases. This CDR3 contains 19 residues. Looked up from germline, CDR1 is LGHDT and CDR2 is YNNKEL (reference sequence). The junction had 6 bases not matched to a gene; V was cut back by 0 bases and J by 0 bases. The CDR3 coding sequence is TGTGCCAGCAGCCAAGATGGGGGACAGGGCCTCTCCTATAATTCACCCCTCCACTTT. This encodes CASSQDGGQGLSYNSPLHF.

This clone was recorded a few times. The V call is TRBV7-3, the J call TRBJ1-5; the match to TRBD1 covers 7 bases. From germline, CDR1 is SGHTA and CDR2 FQGTGA. There are 14 residues in the CDR3. The V and J ends lost 5 bases and 1 base, in that order; junction bases with no gene match: 2. The chain's CDR3 is CASSPTGSNQPQHF. Written as DNA, the CDR3 is TGTGCCAGCAGCCCGACAGGGAGCAATCAGCCCCAGCATTTT.

The genes are TRBV5-4 and TRBJ1-1, with 7 bases identical to TRBD1. CDR3 length: 13 residues. The germline V gene has CDR1 SGHNT and CDR2 YYREEE (reference sequence). Trimming at V came to 3 bases and at J to 4 bases, leaving 3 bases not matched to a gene. Here the CDR3 reads CASSWTGGTEAFF. The CDR3 DNA reads as TGTGCCAGCAGCTGGACAGGCGGCACTGAAGCTTTCTTT.

The chain combines TRBV4-1 with TRBJ1-5; D gene unclear. Germline CDR1 and CDR2: MGHRA and YSYEKL. This CDR3 contains 15 residues. Deletions cut 4 bases from V and 0 bases from J, with 10 bases between. CDR3 amino acids: CASSPRTYSNQPQHF. CDR3 nucleotide sequence: TGCGCCAGCAGCCCCCGCACTTATAGCAATCAGCCCCAGCATTTT.

This clone was found once. V is TRBV9 and J is TRBJ2-5; 8 positions agree with TRBD1. With V trimmed by 4 bases and J by 2 bases, 7 bases remained unmatched. Looked up from germline, CDR1 is SGDLS and CDR2 is YYNGEE. CDR3 length equals 15 residues. The chain's CDR3 is CASSTWTGQQETQYF. CDR3 DNA: TGTGCCAGCAGCACATGGACAGGGCAGCAAGAGACCCAGTACTTC.

This clone has just a few counts. The rearrangement joins TRBV7-9 to TRBJ2-5; tentatively, D is TRBD1 (6 bases). The CDR3 totals 14 residues. Germline lookup yields CDR1 SEHNR and CDR2 FQNEAQ (reference sequence). V lost 5 bases to trimming and J lost 1 base, with 11 bases between them. This CDR3 is CASSPRQAQETQYF. Here the CDR3 DNA reads TGTGCCAGCAGCCCAAGACAGGCCCAAGAGACCCAGTACTTC.

The chain recombines TRBV24-1 with TRBJ2-3, with 12 bases lining up with TRBD2. From germline, CDR1 is KGHDR and CDR2 SFDVKD. V lost 1 base to trimming and J lost 6 bases; unmatched junction nucleotides: 13. The CDR3 has 19 amino acids. The CDR3 sequence is CATSDLNWTSGVGGDTQYF. DNA for the CDR3: TGTGCCACCAGTGATTTAAACTGGACTAGCGGGGTAGGGGGGGATACGCAGTATTTT.

The V and J genes are TRBV6-6 and TRBJ2-3, with D hard to call. Germline CDR1 and CDR2: MNHNY and SVGAGI (reference sequence). CDR3 size: 15 residues. V dropped 2 bases and J dropped 0 bases, with 9 bases sitting between them. The CDR3 protein is CASSYNKYSTDTQYF. In DNA form, the CDR3 reads TGTGCCAGCAGTTACAACAAGTATAGCACAGATACGCAGTATTTT.

V and J are TRBV10-3 and TRBJ2-7; TRBD1 matches at 9 bases. The CDR3 runs 15 residues. Trimming removed 5 bases from V and 7 bases from J; junction bases left unmatched: 12. Per the germline V gene, CDR1 is ENHRY and CDR2 is SYGVKD. The CDR3 DNA follows: TGTGCCATCAGTAACCCGGGACAGGGATCTCGGGAGCAGTACTTC. Its translation: CAISNPGQGSREQYF.

To note about this clone: The same CDR3 also results from other DNA sequences found in this sample. The chain links TRBV5-1 to TRBJ2-5; a weak D match, TRBD1 (6 bases). The CDR3 runs to 13 residues. V was trimmed by 1 base and J by 3 bases, leaving 7 bases between them. The germline gives CDR1 SGHRS, CDR2 YFSETQ. CDR3 nucleotide sequence: TGCGCCAGCAGCTTGCCAGGGGAAGAGACCCAGTACTTC. Residues: CASSLPGEETQYF.

The chain is built from TRBV10-3 and TRBJ1-1; the match to TRBD1 covers 8 bases. Unmatched junction bases numbered 5, after V lost 4 bases and J lost 4 bases. The germline gives CDR1 ENHRY, CDR2 SYGVKD. The CDR3 totals 14 residues. The CDR3 here is CAISVDRVVTEAFF. In DNA form, the CDR3 reads TGTGCCATCAGTGTGGACAGGGTTGTCACTGAAGCTTTCTTT.

The count of this clone is one. This rearrangement joins TRBV28 to TRBJ2-5, with TRBD2 matching over 7 bases. Trimming at V came to 2 bases and at J to 5 bases, leaving 5 bases not matched to a gene. The germline V gene encodes CDR1 MDHEN and CDR2 SYDVKM. This CDR3 region has 14 residues. In nucleotides, the CDR3 is TGTGCCAGCAGTTTAATGGGGGGGAGGGAGACCCAGTACTTC. The encoded protein is CASSLMGGRETQYF.

In this sample, this clone turned up a few times. The same CDR3 can be traced to other DNA sequences in this sample. The gene calls are TRBV4-3 and TRBJ1-5; D is possibly TRBD1 (5 bases). V lost 0 bases to trimming and J lost 1 base, with 7 bases between them. Germline CDR1 and CDR2: LGHNA and YSLEER. The CDR3 has 15 amino acids. CDR3 sequence (DNA): TGCGCCAGCAGCCAAGATCGGGGGAGCAATCAGCCCCAGCATTTT. Amino acids: CASSQDRGSNQPQHF.

The CDR3 nucleotides read TGTGCCAGCTCACCACCAAGCGGGCTAGTCGGCACAGATACGCAGTATTTT. Its protein is CASSPPSGLVGTDTQYF. The chain couples TRBV18 to TRBJ2-3, with a tentative D call TRBD2 (6 bases). The CDR3 sequence is 17 residues long. The V and J ends lost 0 bases and 1 base respectively, with 14 bases between them. Germline assignment: CDR1 KGHSH and CDR2 LQKENI.

In this sample, this clone turned up many times. This chain joins TRBV7-9 and TRBJ1-1; D possibly corresponds to TRBD1 (5 bases). Trimming took off 1 base at V and 2 bases at J, with 14 bases between the two ends. CDR1 SEHNR and CDR2 FQNEAQ come from the germline V gene (reference sequence). The CDR3 sequence is 16 residues long. The CDR3 sequence: CASSLVNGGGNTEAFF. The CDR3 coding sequence is TGTGCCAGCAGCTTAGTCAACGGGGGTGGCAACACTGAAGCTTTCTTT.

V gene TRBV6-5 combines with J gene TRBJ1-1; D is unclear. The CDR3 runs 13 residues. The ends were cut back, 4 bases at V and 1 base at J, with 7 bases in the middle. Per germline, CDR1 MNHEY and CDR2 SVGAGI. The CDR3 DNA reads as TGTGCCAGCAGTTTTCAGGCGAACACTGAAGCTTTCTTT. Protein product: CASSFQANTEAFF.

The chain joins TRBV9 to TRBJ2-5, with 10 bases that match TRBD2. The CDR3 length is 15 residues. The germline CDR1 and CDR2 sequences are SGDLS and YYNGEE. Unmatched junction bases numbered 4, after V lost 0 bases and J lost 5 bases. CDR3 region: CASSVDPSGSETQYF. The CDR3 DNA reads as TGTGCCAGCAGCGTAGATCCTAGCGGGAGTGAGACCCAGTACTTC.

The chain is built from TRBV7-9 and TRBJ2-5; D may be TRBD2 (5 bases). The length of the CDR3 is 14 residues. CDR1 and CDR2 (germline): SEHNR, FQNEAQ (reference sequence). The germline V and J ends were trimmed by 1 base and 4 bases, with 10 bases remaining between them. The CDR3 spells CASSLVSGIETQYF. In nucleotides, the CDR3 is TGTGCCAGCAGCTTAGTTTCGGGAATAGAGACCCAGTACTTC.

The gene calls are TRBV12-3 or TRBV12-4 and TRBJ2-7, with 11 bases matching TRBD2. J lost 11 bases, V lost 6 bases, and 6 bases had no gene match. The CDR3 covers 12 residues. CDR3 nucleotide sequence: TGTGCCAGCAGGAATAGCGGGGGGGAGGAGTACTTC. It specifies CASRNSGGEEYF.

The chain couples TRBV19 to TRBJ2-5; D ambiguous. Germline CDR1 LNHDA, CDR2 SQIVND (reference sequence). V lost 5 bases, J lost 0 bases, and 4 bases lay in between. The CDR3 spans 12 residues. CDR3 loop: CASSQYQETQYF. In DNA form, the CDR3 reads TGTGCCAGTAGTCAGTACCAAGAGACCCAGTACTTC.